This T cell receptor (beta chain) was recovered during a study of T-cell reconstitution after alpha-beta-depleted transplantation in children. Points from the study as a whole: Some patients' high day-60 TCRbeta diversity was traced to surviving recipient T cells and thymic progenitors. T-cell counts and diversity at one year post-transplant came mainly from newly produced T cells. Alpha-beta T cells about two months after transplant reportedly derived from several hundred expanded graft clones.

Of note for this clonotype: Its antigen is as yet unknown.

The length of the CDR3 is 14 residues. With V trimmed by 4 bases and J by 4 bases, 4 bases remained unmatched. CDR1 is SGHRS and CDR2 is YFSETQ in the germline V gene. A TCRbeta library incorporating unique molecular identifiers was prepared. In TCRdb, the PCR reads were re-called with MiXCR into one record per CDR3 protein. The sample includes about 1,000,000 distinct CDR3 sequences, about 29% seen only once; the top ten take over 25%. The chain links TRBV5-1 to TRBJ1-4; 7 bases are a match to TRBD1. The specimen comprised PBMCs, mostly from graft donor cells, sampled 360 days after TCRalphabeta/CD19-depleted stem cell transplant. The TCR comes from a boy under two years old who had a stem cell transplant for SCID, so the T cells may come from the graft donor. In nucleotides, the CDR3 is TGCGCCAGCAGCGCGGGACAGAATAATGAAAAACTGTTTTTT. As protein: CASSAGQNNEKLFF.